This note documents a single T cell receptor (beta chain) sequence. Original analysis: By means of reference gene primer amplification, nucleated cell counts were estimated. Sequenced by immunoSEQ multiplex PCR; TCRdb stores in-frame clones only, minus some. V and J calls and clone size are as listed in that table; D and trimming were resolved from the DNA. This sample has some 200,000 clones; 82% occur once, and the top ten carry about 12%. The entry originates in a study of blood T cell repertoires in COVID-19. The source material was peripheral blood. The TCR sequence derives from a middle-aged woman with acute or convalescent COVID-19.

DNA for the CDR3: TGTGCCAGCAGTTACGCCAGCGGGGGGGGCTACGAGCAGTACTTC. Translated, it gives CASSYASGGGYEQYF. J is TRBJ2-7 and V is TRBV6-5, with TRBD2 identical over 10 bases. The J segment lost 3 bases and the V segment lost 2 bases, leaving 4 bases of the junction unmatched. CDR1 is MNHEY and CDR2 is SVGAGI in the germline V gene. The CDR3 is made up of 15 amino acids.